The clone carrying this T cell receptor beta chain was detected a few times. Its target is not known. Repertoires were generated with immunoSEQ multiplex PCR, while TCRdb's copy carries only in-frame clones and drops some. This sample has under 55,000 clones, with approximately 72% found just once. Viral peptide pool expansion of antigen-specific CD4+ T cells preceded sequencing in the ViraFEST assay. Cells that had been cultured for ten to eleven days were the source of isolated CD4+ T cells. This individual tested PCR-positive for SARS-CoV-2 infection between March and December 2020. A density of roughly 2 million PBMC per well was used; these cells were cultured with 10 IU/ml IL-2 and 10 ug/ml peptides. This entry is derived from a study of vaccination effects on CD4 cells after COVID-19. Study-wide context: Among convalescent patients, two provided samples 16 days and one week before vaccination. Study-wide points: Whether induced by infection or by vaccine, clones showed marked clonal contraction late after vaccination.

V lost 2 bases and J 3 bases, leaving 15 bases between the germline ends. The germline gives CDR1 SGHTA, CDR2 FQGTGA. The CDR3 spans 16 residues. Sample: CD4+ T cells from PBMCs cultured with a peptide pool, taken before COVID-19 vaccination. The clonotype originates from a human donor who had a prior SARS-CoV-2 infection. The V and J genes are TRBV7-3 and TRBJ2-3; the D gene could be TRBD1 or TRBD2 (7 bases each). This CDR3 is CASSLGGDRTTDTQYF. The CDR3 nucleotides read TGTGCCAGCAGCTTAGGGGGGGACAGAACTACAGATACGCAGTATTTT.